This T cell receptor beta chain appears in the sequencing data of a study of blood T cell repertoires in COVID-19. Germline loops: CDR1 SGDLS, CDR2 YYNGEE. The V segment lost 3 bases and the J segment 0 bases; nucleotides outside the gene matches: 4. This CDR3 region has 15 residues. Sequencing used immunoSEQ multiplex PCR; TCRdb keeps in-frame clones, though not all of them. The table lists around 200,000 clones, about 84% of them singletons. This receptor was obtained from a human donor in a cohort sampled during active COVID-19. The chain links TRBV9 to TRBJ2-5, with TRBD1 matching over 8 bases. The sequencing sample was made of peripheral blood. The CDR3 DNA sequence: TGTGCCAGCAGCGCACAGGGGGAGGACCAAGAGACCCAGTACTTC. Translated, it gives CASSAQGEDQETQYF.